This passage covers 21 T cell receptor beta chains from one sample sequenced in a study of blood T cell repertoires in COVID-19. Clones were read by immunoSEQ multiplex PCR, and TCRdb kept only the in-frame ones, dropping some. The repertoire includes under 80,000 clones, 85% to 90% of them detected once, and approximately 1.5% sits in the top ten. The sample taken for sequencing was peripheral blood. The source of these receptors is a human donor in a cohort sampled during active COVID-19.

This clone was observed a handful of times. This chain uses TRBV5-6 with TRBJ1-4; D unclear. V lost 3 bases and J 14 bases, leaving 11 bases between the germline ends. This CDR3 comprises 11 residues. CDR1 is SGHDT and CDR2 is YYEEEE in the germline V gene. This chain's CDR3 is CASSSRVELFF. CDR3 bases: TGTGCCAGCAGCTCCCGGGTTGAGCTGTTTTTT.

This rearrangement joins TRBV21-1 to TRBJ2-5; the table's D call, TRBD2, was not checked against the DNA. TRBV21-1 is given as a pseudogene. The CDR3 covers 15 residues. Here the CDR3 reads CASSGQEVSEETQYF. The DNA of the CDR3 is TGTGCCAGCAGCGGCCAAGAGGTCTCAGAAGAGACCCAGTACTTC.

The chain uses TRBV28 and TRBJ2-1; TRBD1 matches at 12 bases. With 3 bases clipped from V and 7 bases from J, the junction kept 10 bases outside the gene matches. Looked up from germline, CDR1 is MDHEN and CDR2 is SYDVKM. The CDR3 extends over 17 amino acids. The DNA for the CDR3 is TGTGCCAGCAGTTTGCCCATGGGACAGGGGGCGACTAATGAGCAGTTCTTC. Translation: CASSLPMGQGATNEQFF.

The chain is built from TRBV30 and TRBJ2-1; D might be TRBD2 (6 bases). The CDR3 totals 18 residues. The germline V and J ends were trimmed by 0 bases and 7 bases, with 25 bases remaining between them. CDR1 is GTSNPN, CDR2 SVGIG, per germline (reference sequence). In DNA, the CDR3 is TGTGCCTGGAGTGTAACGCGTAACTTCCGCGGAGGGCCTAATGAGCAGTTCTTC. Its protein is CAWSVTRNFRGGPNEQFF.

This clone is categorized as medium-sized. The rearrangement joins TRBV6-5 to TRBJ1-1, with D perhaps TRBD1 (6 bases). Between the trimmed V and J ends, which lost 6 bases and 6 bases, there was a span of 17 bases. CDR1 and CDR2 from the germline V gene are MNHEY and SVGAGI. The CDR3 extends over 14 amino acids. The CDR3 DNA sequence: TGTGCCAGCAGCCTAGGGGGGGCGCACGCTGAAGCTTTCTTT. Amino acids: CASSLGGAHAEAFF.

The chain couples TRBV5-1 to TRBJ1-3; 8 bases fit TRBD1. The V gene's germline CDR1 is SGHRS and CDR2 YFSETQ. The J segment lost 4 bases and the V segment lost 4 bases, leaving 4 bases of the junction unmatched. There are 14 residues in the CDR3. CDR3 bases: TGCGCCAGCAGCGCAGGGGGCGCGGGAAACACCATATATTTT. This sequence encodes CASSAGGAGNTIYF.

V is TRBV27 and J is TRBJ1-1, with D possibly being TRBD1 (5 bases). V was cut by 4 bases and J by 11 bases, with 20 bases left in between. The CDR3 consists of 14 residues. Germline V gene sequence: CDR1 MNHEY, CDR2 SMNVEV (reference sequence). CDR3 in amino acids: CASSYPGGEEKAFF. CDR3 in DNA: TGTGCCAGCAGTTATCCAGGAGGGGAGGAAAAGGCTTTCTTT.

The J gene is TRBJ2-1, the V gene TRBV4-2; D is undetermined. V was shortened by 1 base and J by 8 bases, with 12 bases between the two germline ends. From germline, CDR1 is LGHNA and CDR2 YNFKEQ. There are 14 residues in the CDR3. The CDR3 DNA follows: TGTGCCAGCAGCCAAGGACACGGATGGGATGAGCAGTTCTTC. This sequence encodes CASSQGHGWDEQFF.

The chain has TRBV4-1 and TRBJ1-5; 10 bases are shared with TRBD1. The V gene end was trimmed by 2 bases and the J gene end by 2 bases; junction bases not matched to a gene: 3. Germline V gene sequence: CDR1 MGHRA, CDR2 YSYEKL. The CDR3 spans 16 residues. In DNA form, the CDR3 reads TGCGCCAGCAGCCAATTTGGGACAGGGGGCAATCAGCCCCAGCATTTT. Its translation: CASSQFGTGGNQPQHF.

V and J are TRBV21-1 and TRBJ1-5. TRBV21-1 is marked as a pseudogene. This CDR3 region has 16 residues. The CDR3 loop is CASSKEEPQRNQPQHF. The CDR3 nucleotides are TGTGCCAGCAGCAAAGAGGAGCCCCAGCGCAATCAGCCCCAGCATTTT.

The chain joins TRBV5-8 to TRBJ1-1; 8 bases fit TRBD1. Per the germline V gene, CDR1 is SGHTS and CDR2 is YDEGEE. The CDR3 totals 16 residues. With V trimmed by 2 bases and J by 5 bases, 11 bases remained unmatched. The CDR3 protein is CASSFTPGGRRTEAFF. In DNA, the CDR3 is TGTGCCAGCAGCTTCACTCCAGGGGGCAGGCGGACTGAAGCTTTCTTT.

The chain employs TRBV28 and TRBJ1-4, with 8 bases that match TRBD1. Germline assignment: CDR1 MDHEN and CDR2 SYDVKM. V was clipped by 2 bases and J by 7 bases; unmatched bases: 15. CDR3 size: 18 residues. CDR3 sequence: CASSLKVIDRTGLEKLFF. The DNA for the CDR3 is TGTGCCAGCAGTTTAAAGGTCATAGATCGGACAGGGCTTGAAAAACTGTTTTTT.

The chain employs TRBV27 and TRBJ2-3, with D perhaps TRBD1 (5 bases). The CDR3 covers 15 residues. Germline lookup yields CDR1 MNHEY and CDR2 SMNVEV (reference sequence). Trimming removed 6 bases at V and 0 bases at J, with 13 bases between. CDR3 sequence reads: CASSDSIASTDTQYF. DNA for the CDR3: TGTGCCAGCAGCGACAGTATAGCTAGCACAGATACGCAGTATTTT.

The chain has TRBV6-1 and TRBJ1-5; TRBD1 matches 7 bases. This CDR3 has 17 residues. Germline V gene sequence: CDR1 MNHNS, CDR2 SASEGT. V shed 2 bases and J 9 bases; nucleotides not matched to a gene: 16. The CDR3 DNA reads as TGTGCCAGCAGTGAAAGGGAGGACAGGACCTCGGCCAGGCCCCAGCATTTT. As protein: CASSEREDRTSARPQHF.

V is TRBV29-1 and J is TRBJ2-1, with D possibly TRBD2 on 5 matching bases. The CDR3 sequence is 11 residues long. Per the germline V gene, CDR1 is SQVTM and CDR2 is ANQGSEA. V was shortened by 6 bases and J by 10 bases, with 13 bases between the two germline ends. CDR3 nucleotides: TGCAGCGTCGGACTGAGCTGGGAGCAGTTCTTC. Translated: CSVGLSWEQFF.

This chain links TRBV5-1 with TRBJ2-3; unclear D gene. The V gene lost 0 bases and the J gene lost 0 bases, with 5 bases spanning the gap. Germline V CDR1 and CDR2: SGHRS, YFSETQ. The CDR3 is 14 amino acids. The CDR3 DNA follows: TGCGCCAGCAGCTTGGTCCAGAGCACAGATACGCAGTATTTT. Translated: CASSLVQSTDTQYF.

The CDR3: CSVEDGHGPNTEAFF. Here the CDR3 DNA reads TGCAGCGTTGAAGATGGACACGGCCCTAACACTGAAGCTTTCTTT. The chain combines TRBV29-1 with TRBJ1-1, with a weak D call TRBD1 (5 bases). CDR1 and CDR2 from the germline V gene are SQVTM and ANQGSEA. This CDR3 contains 15 residues. V was cut by 0 bases and J by 2 bases, with 13 bases left in between. Filled out from reference TRBV29-1 and TRBJ1-1, the complete variable domain reads SAVISQKPSRDICQRGTSLTIQCQVDSQVTMMFWYRQQPGQSLTLIATANQGSEATYESGFVIDKFPISRPNLTFSTLTVSNMSPEDSSIYLCSVEDGHGPNTEAFFGQGTRLTVV.

The V and J genes are TRBV2 and TRBJ2-1; maybe TRBD2 (5 bases). The V end lost 5 bases, the J end lost 0 bases, and 11 bases lay between the germline ends. This CDR3 region has 15 residues. The germline V gene has CDR1 SNHLY and CDR2 FYNNEI. CDR3 in amino acids: CASSTDLSSYNEQFF. The CDR3 DNA reads TGTGCCAGCAGTACGGACTTGAGCTCCTACAATGAGCAGTTCTTC. Looking up the rest from reference TRBV2 and TRBJ2-1 gives the full variable domain: EPEVTQTPSHQVTQMGQEVILRCVPISNHLYFYWYRQILGQKVEFLVSFYNNEISEKSEIFDDQFSVERPDGSNFTLKIRSTKLEDSAMYFCASSTDLSSYNEQFFGPGTRLTVL.

The rearrangement uses TRBV10-3 and TRBJ1-1; possible D gene TRBD1, 5 bases. The CDR3 is 14 amino acids. The germline V gene has CDR1 ENHRY and CDR2 SYGVKD. Trimming left V 5 bases short and J 3 bases short, with 13 bases between. The CDR3 loop is CAISSRDSDTEAFF. The CDR3 bases are TGTGCCATCAGTAGCCGGGACTCAGACACTGAAGCTTTCTTT.

The chain links TRBV6-5 to TRBJ1-6, with unresolved D. V was trimmed by 6 bases and J by 10 bases, leaving 16 bases between them. Per the germline V gene, CDR1 is MNHEY and CDR2 is SVGAGI. The CDR3 extends over 14 amino acids. Written as DNA, the CDR3 is TGTGCCAGCAGGGCAACAATATCTGGCTCACCCCTCCACTTT. Amino acids: CASRATISGSPLHF.

This sequence joins TRBV12-3 or TRBV12-4 and TRBJ2-7; TRBD1 is a possible D gene (5 bases). Trimming removed 3 bases from V and 3 bases from J, with 9 bases in between. The CDR3 covers 13 residues. For the CDR3, the DNA is TGTGCCAGCAGTTTGGGGCGATTCTACGAGCAGTACTTC. Amino acid sequence: CASSLGRFYEQYF.